These T cell receptor beta chains were read from a single sample in a study of CD8+CD57+ T cells in acquired aplastic anemia. TCRdb independently ran MiXCR on the reads; one entry per CDR3 protein. The sample yields approximately 170,000 distinct CDR3 sequences, less than 70% seen once. Sequenced: sorted CD4+, CD8+, or CD8+CD57+ T cells (not recorded which) from PBMCs. The source of these receptors is a human donor in good health, serving as a control. The conserved cysteine and the conserved F or W are not part of the CDR3 here. Fields, in order: V gene, CDR3 protein.

TRBV7-6,ASSLALGSRYGYT
TRBV24-1,ATSDSSSGGANEKLF
TRBV7-2,ASSPGPPSDGYT
TRBV7-9,ASSSPGRTSYEQY
TRBV4-2,ASSHTRGRVYEQY
TRBV12-3/TRBV12-4,ASSSPGTGVTGELF
TRBV7-9,ASSLWLGEDEQF
TRBV7-2,ASSPDRAVPGYT
TRBV6-2/TRBV6-3,ASSPQGGQGPQH
TRBV19,ASSIGGLVPTGELF
TRBV4-1,ASSPRASGDNEQF
TRBV7-3,ASSPYGSTDTQY
TRBV27,ASSLWGRVGDSPLH
TRBV19,ASRRGQITEAC
TRBV15,ATSPGDDTGELF
TRBV12-3/TRBV12-4,ASSQDRGQETQY
TRBV20-1,SARTGVEHRGASTDTQY
TRBV7-3,ASSLEGLASSYNEQF
TRBV20-1,SARDWGGNQPQH
TRBV7-9,ASSLRRTPRDTQY
TRBV5-1,ASSSTSGVIGGQY
TRBV7-8,ASSLSGGASWNEQF
TRBV20-1,SAPLAGSGNSPLH
TRBV20-1,SAVIDGNTIY
TRBV11-1,ASSVGTSGSGDTQY
TRBV7-2,ASSLAPSGNTIY
TRBV7-9,ASLVGVNTEAF
TRBV5-1,ASSSLIPGQGAREQY
TRBV10-3,AISESSFPGGHEQY
TRBV19,ASSIETGSNQPQH
TRBV30,AWSEAGSNQPQH
TRBV6-6,ASSDRDTGRYEQY
TRBV7-9,ASSLWAGLGGYEQY
TRBV29-1,SARDRGTNTDTQY
TRBV10-3,AISESGVAYKRY
TRBV12-3/TRBV12-4,ASRPVLRVNTGELF
TRBV7-7,ASSLGSGSGYEQY
TRBV24-1,ATSARSQGMGTEAF
TRBV19,ASRTWAANTEAF
TRBV28,ASSLGVGSVMPQH